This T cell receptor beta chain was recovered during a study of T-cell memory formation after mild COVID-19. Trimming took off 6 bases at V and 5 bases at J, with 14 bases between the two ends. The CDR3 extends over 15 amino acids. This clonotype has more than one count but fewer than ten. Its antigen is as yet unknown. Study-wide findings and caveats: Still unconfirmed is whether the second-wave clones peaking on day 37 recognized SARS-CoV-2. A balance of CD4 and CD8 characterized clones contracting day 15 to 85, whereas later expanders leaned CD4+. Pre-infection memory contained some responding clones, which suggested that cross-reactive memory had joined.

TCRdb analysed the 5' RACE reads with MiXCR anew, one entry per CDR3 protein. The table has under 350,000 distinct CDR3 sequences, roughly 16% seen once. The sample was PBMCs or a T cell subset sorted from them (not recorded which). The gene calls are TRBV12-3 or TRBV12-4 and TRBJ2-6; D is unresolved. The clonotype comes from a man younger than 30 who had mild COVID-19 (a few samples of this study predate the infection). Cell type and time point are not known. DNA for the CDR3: TGTGCCAGCAGCCCAGAATCGTGGCGGGCCAACGTCCTGACTTTC. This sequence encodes CASSPESWRANVLTF.